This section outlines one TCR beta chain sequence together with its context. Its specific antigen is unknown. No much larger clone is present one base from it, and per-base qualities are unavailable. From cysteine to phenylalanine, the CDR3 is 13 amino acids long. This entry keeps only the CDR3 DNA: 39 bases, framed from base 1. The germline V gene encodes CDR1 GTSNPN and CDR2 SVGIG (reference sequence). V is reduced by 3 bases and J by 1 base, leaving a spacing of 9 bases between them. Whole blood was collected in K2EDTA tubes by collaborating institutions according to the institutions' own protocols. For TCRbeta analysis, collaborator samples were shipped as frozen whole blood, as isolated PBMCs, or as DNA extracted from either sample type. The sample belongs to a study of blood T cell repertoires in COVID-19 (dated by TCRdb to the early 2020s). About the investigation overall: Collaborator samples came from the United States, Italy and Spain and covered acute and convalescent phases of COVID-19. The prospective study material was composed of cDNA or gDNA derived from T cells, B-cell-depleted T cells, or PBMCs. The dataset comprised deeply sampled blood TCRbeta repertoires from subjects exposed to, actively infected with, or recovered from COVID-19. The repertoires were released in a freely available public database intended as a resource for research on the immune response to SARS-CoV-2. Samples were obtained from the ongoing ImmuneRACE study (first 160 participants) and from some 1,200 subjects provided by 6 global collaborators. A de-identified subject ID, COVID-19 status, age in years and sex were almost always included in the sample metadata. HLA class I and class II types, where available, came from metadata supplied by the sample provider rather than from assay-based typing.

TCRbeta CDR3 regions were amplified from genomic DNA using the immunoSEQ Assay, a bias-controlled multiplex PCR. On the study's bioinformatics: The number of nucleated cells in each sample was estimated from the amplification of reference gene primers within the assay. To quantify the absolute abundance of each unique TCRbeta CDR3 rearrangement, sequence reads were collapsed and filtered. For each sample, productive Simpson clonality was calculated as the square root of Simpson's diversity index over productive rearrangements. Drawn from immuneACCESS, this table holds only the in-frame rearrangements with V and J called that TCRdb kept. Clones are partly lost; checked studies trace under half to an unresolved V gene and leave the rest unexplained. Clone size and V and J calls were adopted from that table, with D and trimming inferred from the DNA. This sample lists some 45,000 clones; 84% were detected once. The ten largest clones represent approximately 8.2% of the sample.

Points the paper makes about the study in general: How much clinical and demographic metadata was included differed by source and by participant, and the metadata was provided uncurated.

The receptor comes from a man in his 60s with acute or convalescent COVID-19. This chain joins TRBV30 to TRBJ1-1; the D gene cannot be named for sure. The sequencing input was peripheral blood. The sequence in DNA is TGTGCCTGGAGATCTTCAGGGAACACTGAAGCTTTCTTT. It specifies CAWRSSGNTEAFF.